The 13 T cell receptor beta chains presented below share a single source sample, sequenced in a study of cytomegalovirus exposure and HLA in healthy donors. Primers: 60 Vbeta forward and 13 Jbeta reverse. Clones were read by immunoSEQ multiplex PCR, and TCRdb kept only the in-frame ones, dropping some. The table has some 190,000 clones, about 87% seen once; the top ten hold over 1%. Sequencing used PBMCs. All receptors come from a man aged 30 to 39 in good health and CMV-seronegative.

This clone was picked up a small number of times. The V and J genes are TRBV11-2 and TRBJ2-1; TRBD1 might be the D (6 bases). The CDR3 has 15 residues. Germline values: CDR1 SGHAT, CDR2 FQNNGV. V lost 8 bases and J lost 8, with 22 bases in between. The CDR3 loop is CASLNGSQQGDEQFF. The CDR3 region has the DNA TGTGCCAGCCTTAATGGCTCCCAACAGGGAGATGAGCAGTTCTTC.

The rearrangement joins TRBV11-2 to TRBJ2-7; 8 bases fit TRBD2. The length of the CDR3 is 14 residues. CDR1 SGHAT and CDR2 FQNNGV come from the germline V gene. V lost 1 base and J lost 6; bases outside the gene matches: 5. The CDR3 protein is CASSLAGGPLEQYF. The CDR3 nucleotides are TGTGCCAGCAGCTTAGCGGGGGGGCCGCTCGAGCAGTACTTC. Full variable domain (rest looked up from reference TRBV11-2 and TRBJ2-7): EAGVAQSPRYKIIEKRQSVAFWCNPISGHATLYWYQQILGQGPKLLIQFQNNGVVDDSQLPKDRFSAERLKGVDSTLKIQPAKLEDSAVYLCASSLAGGPLEQYFGPGTRLTVT.

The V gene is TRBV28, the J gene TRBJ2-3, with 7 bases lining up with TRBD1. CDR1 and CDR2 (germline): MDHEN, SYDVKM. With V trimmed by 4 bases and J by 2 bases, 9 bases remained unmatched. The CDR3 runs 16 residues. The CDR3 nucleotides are TGTGCCAGCAGTTCCTCGACAGGGCGAGCCACAGATACGCAGTATTTT. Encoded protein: CASSSSTGRATDTQYF.

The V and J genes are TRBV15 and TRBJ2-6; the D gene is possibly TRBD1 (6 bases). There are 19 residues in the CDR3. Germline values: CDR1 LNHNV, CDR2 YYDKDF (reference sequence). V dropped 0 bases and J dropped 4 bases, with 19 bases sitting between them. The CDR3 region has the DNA TGTGCCACCAGCAGAGATGCGAAACAGGGCGTCCAGGGGGCCAACGTCCTGACTTTC. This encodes CATSRDAKQGVQGANVLTF.

The CDR3 loop reads CASSNSDTSSYEQYF. The CDR3 DNA sequence: TGTGCCAGCAGCAACTCCGACACCAGCTCCTACGAGCAGTACTTC. This chain links TRBV28 with TRBJ2-7, with D unresolved. Between the trimmed V and J ends, which lost 6 bases and 0 bases, there was a span of 15 bases. This CDR3 is built from 15 residues. In germline, CDR1 is MDHEN, CDR2 SYDVKM.

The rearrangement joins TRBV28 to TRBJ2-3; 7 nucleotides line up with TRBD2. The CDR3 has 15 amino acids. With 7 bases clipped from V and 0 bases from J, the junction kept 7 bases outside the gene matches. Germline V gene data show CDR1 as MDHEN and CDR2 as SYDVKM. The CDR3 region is CASTEWRGSTDTQYF. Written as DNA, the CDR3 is TGTGCCAGCACCGAGTGGCGGGGGAGCACAGATACGCAGTATTTT.

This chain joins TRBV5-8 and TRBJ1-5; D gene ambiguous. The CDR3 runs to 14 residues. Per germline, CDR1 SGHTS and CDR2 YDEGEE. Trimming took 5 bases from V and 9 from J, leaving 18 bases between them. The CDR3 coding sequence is TGTGCCAGCAGGCGGGAATCTAGTGGATGGCCCCAGCATTTT. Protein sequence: CASRRESSGWPQHF.

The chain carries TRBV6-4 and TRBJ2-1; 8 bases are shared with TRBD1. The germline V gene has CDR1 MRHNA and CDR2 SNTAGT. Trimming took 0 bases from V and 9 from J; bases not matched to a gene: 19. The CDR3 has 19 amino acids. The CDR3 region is CASSDSGGRPEHRGTEQFF. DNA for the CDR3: TGTGCCAGCAGTGACTCCGGGGGCCGGCCGGAACACAGGGGGACTGAGCAGTTCTTC.

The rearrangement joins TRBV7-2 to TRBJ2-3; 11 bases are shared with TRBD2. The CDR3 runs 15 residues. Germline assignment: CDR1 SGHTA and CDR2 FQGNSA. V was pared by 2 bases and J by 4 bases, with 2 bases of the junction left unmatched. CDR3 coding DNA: TGTGCCAGCAGCTTAACTAGCGGGGGTGCAGATACGCAGTATTTT. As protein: CASSLTSGGADTQYF.

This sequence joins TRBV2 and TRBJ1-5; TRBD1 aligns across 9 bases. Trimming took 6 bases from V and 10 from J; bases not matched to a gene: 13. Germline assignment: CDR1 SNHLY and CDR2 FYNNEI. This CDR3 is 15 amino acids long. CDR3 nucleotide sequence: TGTGCCAGCAGGCGGGACAGGGCGGGGATCGGCCCCCAGCATTTT. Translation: CASRRDRAGIGPQHF.

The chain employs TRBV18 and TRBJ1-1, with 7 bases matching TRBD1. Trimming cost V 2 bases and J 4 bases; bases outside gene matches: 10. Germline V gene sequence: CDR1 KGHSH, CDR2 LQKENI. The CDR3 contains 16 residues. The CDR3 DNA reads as TGTGCCAGCTCACCAATTACAGGGGACTGGGCCACTGAAGCTTTCTTT. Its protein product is CASSPITGDWATEAFF.

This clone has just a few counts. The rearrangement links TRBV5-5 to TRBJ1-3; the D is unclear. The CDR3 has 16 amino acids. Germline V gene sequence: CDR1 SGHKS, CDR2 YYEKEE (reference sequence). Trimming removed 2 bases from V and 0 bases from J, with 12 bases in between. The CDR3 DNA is TGTGCCAGCAGCTTTTCGGGGATGGGCTCTGGAAACACCATATATTTT. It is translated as CASSFSGMGSGNTIYF.

The CDR3 nucleotides are TGCAGCGTTGAAGGTGGGGAGCCTCCCTACGAGCAGTACTTC. It yields the protein CSVEGGEPPYEQYF. This rearrangement joins TRBV29-1 to TRBJ2-7; a weak D match, TRBD2 (5 bases). V was trimmed by 1 base and J by 2 bases, leaving 12 bases between them. The CDR3 has 14 residues. Germline loops: CDR1 SQVTM, CDR2 ANQGSEA.